The table lists the clone carrying this TCR beta chain with many counts. Its target is not known. This sample was taken from a study of regulatory T cells in long-lasting Graves disease. Through Arm-PCR of CDR3 regions and iRepertoire HTBI primers, TCR beta libraries were built. TCRdb reanalysed the multiplex PCR reads using MiXCR and keeps one entry per CDR3 protein. The sample contains around 420,000 distinct CDR3 sequences, approximately 15% of which appear only once. Regarding time point: newly diagnosed GD, antithyroid drugs for less than 3 months. Extracted RNA from PBMCs served as the source of the TCR library. The CDR3 spans 15 residues. The V and J ends lost 2 bases and 4 bases, in that order; junction bases with no gene match: 7. Germline CDR1 LNHNV, CDR2 YYDKDF (reference sequence). Overall study results and limits: Repertoires from persistent disease leaned toward TRBV28, TRBJ1-2 and TRBJ2-5.

These same records also appear under a second study, on T cells in Graves' hyperthyroidism and ophthalmopathy. Per that study: Graves' hyperthyroidism qualified as stable when ophthalmopathy did not progress within 18 months. First-round RT-PCR with HTBI primers amplified the TCR CDR3 region. Among clonotypes expanded in thyroid above 0.001, most were also found in blood.

The sequence was obtained from a woman between 35 and 50 years old with Graves disease. The V and J genes are TRBV15 and TRBJ2-5; the match to TRBD1 covers 7 bases. The sequences come from peripheral blood mononuclear cells (PBMCs), collected at new diagnosis, from a patient treated with antithyroid drugs. The CDR3: CATSRFQGGSETQYF. The CDR3 nucleotides read TGTGCCACCAGCAGATTCCAAGGGGGCTCAGAGACCCAGTACTTC. Supplemented by reference TRBV15 and TRBJ2-5, the full variable domain reads DAMVIQNPRYQVTQFGKPVTLSCSQTLNHNVMYWYQQKSSQAPKLLFHYYDKDFNNEADTPDNFQSRRPNTSFCFLDIRSPGLGDTAMYLCATSRFQGGSETQYFGPGTRLLVL.